This entry lists 22 T cell receptor beta chains sequenced from one sample in a study of OX40 agonist ivuxolimab in advanced cancers. Assay used: immunoSEQ multiplex PCR; TCRdb lists only in-frame clones, some missing. The table has about 36,000 clones, approximately 72% seen once. Source: CD4+ or CD8+ T cells sorted from blood, taken in a trial of the OX40 agonist ivuxolimab. Every receptor here comes from an adult with an advanced solid tumor such as melanoma, head and neck, liver or kidney cancer.

The chain combines TRBV18 with TRBJ2-5, with D perhaps TRBD1 (5 bases). The CDR3 length is 14 residues. The ends were cut back, 2 bases at V and 4 bases at J, with 11 bases in the middle. Germline V gene lookup returns CDR1 KGHSH and CDR2 LQKENI. The CDR3 loop is CASSPTGQGETQYF. The DNA for the CDR3 is TGTGCCAGCTCACCAACCGGCCAGGGAGAGACCCAGTACTTC.

V is TRBV6-6 and J is TRBJ2-7, with D tentatively TRBD1 or TRBD2 (5 bases each). CDR3 length: 15 residues. The V gene's germline CDR1 is MNHNY and CDR2 SVGAGI (reference sequence). Trimming took 7 bases from V and 5 from J, leaving 21 bases between them. DNA of the CDR3: TGTGCCAGCACAGATCCGGGACGGGCTTTAAACGAGCAGTACTTC. It yields the protein CASTDPGRALNEQYF.

The chain joins TRBV9 to TRBJ2-3; D ambiguous. The germline V gene encodes CDR1 SGDLS and CDR2 YYNGEE. There are 14 residues in the CDR3. V was clipped by 0 bases and J by 0 bases, with 5 bases between them. CDR3 bases: TGTGCCAGCAGCGTAGTAGGGAGCACAGATACGCAGTATTTT. The encoded protein is CASSVVGSTDTQYF.

The chain combines TRBV27 with TRBJ2-7; 9 bases align to TRBD1. Germline V gene data show CDR1 as MNHEY and CDR2 as SMNVEV (reference sequence). V lost 0 bases to trimming and J lost 2 bases; unmatched junction nucleotides: 5. The CDR3 is 16 residues long. CDR3 DNA: TGTGCCAGCAGTTTATCCCCCGACAGGGGGGCCTACGAGCAGTACTTC. Its translation: CASSLSPDRGAYEQYF.

This rearrangement joins TRBV6-1 to TRBJ2-7; D gene unclear. Trimming shortened V by 7 bases and J by 3 bases, and 13 bases separated the two germline ends. The CDR3 has 13 residues. Germline V lookup: CDR1 MNHNS, CDR2 SASEGT. In DNA form, the CDR3 reads TGTGCCAGCAACCAATGGGGTATCTACGAGCAGTACTTC. Protein sequence: CASNQWGIYEQYF.

This chain connects TRBV28 to TRBJ1-1, with 9 positions matching TRBD1. This CDR3 is 13 amino acids long. The V gene end was trimmed by 5 bases and the J gene end by 10 bases; junction bases not matched to a gene: 8. Germline V gene sequence: CDR1 MDHEN, CDR2 SYDVKM. The CDR3 DNA sequence: TGTGCCAGCAGTCTTGGGACAGGGATCGGAGCTTTCTTT. It specifies CASSLGTGIGAFF.

This chain links TRBV28 with TRBJ2-7; no reliable D call. Germline CDR1 reads MDHEN; CDR2 reads SYDVKM. The CDR3 loop spans 12 amino acids. The ends were cut back, 3 bases at V and 6 bases at J, with 9 bases in the middle. Here the CDR3 reads CASSFWVAEQYF. CDR3 bases: TGTGCCAGCAGTTTTTGGGTAGCCGAGCAGTACTTC.

The chain recombines TRBV5-1 with TRBJ2-2; 16 bases align to TRBD2. This CDR3 is built from 18 residues. V lost 1 base to trimming and J lost 6 bases; unmatched junction nucleotides: 6. Germline CDR1 and CDR2: SGHRS and YFSETQ. This CDR3 is CASSLYGTSGRAPGELFF. CDR3 sequence (DNA): TGCGCCAGCAGCTTGTACGGGACTAGCGGGAGGGCCCCCGGGGAGCTGTTTTTT. Combining the CDR3 with reference TRBV5-1 and TRBJ2-2 gives the whole variable domain KAGVTQTPRYLIKTRGQQVTLSCSPISGHRSVSWYQQTPGQGLQFLFEYFSETQRNKGNFPGRFSGRQFSNSRSEMNVSTLELGDSALYLCASSLYGTSGRAPGELFFGEGSRLTVL.

The chain joins TRBV4-1 to TRBJ2-7; 9 bases map to TRBD1. The length of the CDR3 is 16 residues. Looked up from germline, CDR1 is MGHRA and CDR2 is YSYEKL. The J segment lost 6 bases and the V segment lost 2 bases, leaving 11 bases of the junction unmatched. CDR3 bases: TGCGCCAGCAGCCAAAGGGGGGGACAGGGCATCGGCGAGCAGTACTTC. It translates to CASSQRGGQGIGEQYF.

This clone showed up just a few times. The chain recombines TRBV5-6 with TRBJ2-3, with D tentatively TRBD2 (5 bases). Trimming took 4 bases from V and 0 from J, leaving 12 bases between them. CDR3 length: 15 residues. From germline, CDR1 is SGHDT and CDR2 YYEEEE. The CDR3 is CASSPIRGSTDTQYF. The CDR3 nucleotides read TGTGCCAGCAGCCCTATACGGGGTAGCACAGATACGCAGTATTTT.

The chain recombines TRBV11-2 with TRBJ2-3, with 11 positions matching TRBD2. Germline CDR1 SGHAT, CDR2 FQNNGV. The CDR3 extends over 17 amino acids. V was clipped by 2 bases and J by 3 bases; unmatched bases: 7. The CDR3 protein is CASSLNPGLAVTDTQYF. CDR3 bases: TGTGCCAGCAGCTTAAATCCGGGACTAGCGGTAACAGATACGCAGTATTTT.

This clone was observed a handful of times. The DNA of the CDR3 is TGTGCCTGCGAACCTTCCTTGGGTAGGGAGGGCGAAAAACTGTTTTTT. This encodes CACEPSLGREGEKLFF. The chain is built from TRBV30 and TRBJ1-4; D call uncertain. Germline V gives CDR1 GTSNPN, CDR2 SVGIG (reference sequence). The CDR3 has 16 amino acids. V lost 6 bases, J lost 8 bases, and 25 bases lay in between.

The CDR3 bases are TGTGCCAGCTCAGGAGGGTATACGGAGACCCAGTACTTC. Encoded protein: CASSGGYTETQYF. The gene calls are TRBV18 and TRBJ2-5, with D perhaps matching TRBD2 (6 bases). The germline V gene encodes CDR1 KGHSH and CDR2 LQKENI. The CDR3 extends over 13 amino acids. V lost 5 bases to trimming and J lost 5 bases, with 12 bases between them.

A few counts support this clone. The chain couples TRBV5-3 to TRBJ2-7; 7 positions match TRBD1. TRBV5-3 is placed among ORFs of uncertain function. The CDR3 runs 11 residues. The CDR3 bases are TGTACCTTCGGGGACAGCTTGGAGCAGTACTTC. It encodes CTFGDSLEQYF.

In DNA form, the CDR3 reads TGTGCCAGCGGACAGCAGGGAAGCTCCTACAATGAGCAGTTCTTC. It translates to CASGQQGSSYNEQFF. The chain is built from TRBV9 and TRBJ2-1; maybe TRBD1 (6 bases). The V gene lost 7 bases and the J gene lost 0 bases, with 14 bases spanning the gap. Germline lookup yields CDR1 SGDLS and CDR2 YYNGEE. There are 15 residues in the CDR3.

This chain uses TRBV28 with TRBJ2-3; 8 nucleotides match TRBD1. The CDR3 spans 16 residues. The V gene's germline CDR1 is MDHEN and CDR2 SYDVKM. The J segment lost 2 bases and the V segment lost 2 bases, leaving 6 bases of the junction unmatched. CDR3 sequence (DNA): TGTGCCAGCAGTTTACAGGACAGGGAGATCACAGATACGCAGTATTTT. It specifies CASSLQDREITDTQYF.

CDR3: CASSPDRAHNSPLHF. CDR3 nucleotide sequence: TGTGCCAGCAGCCCTGACAGGGCGCATAATTCACCCCTCCACTTT. The chain joins TRBV7-9 to TRBJ1-6, with 7 bases identical to TRBD1. The V gene end was trimmed by 5 bases and the J gene end by 5 bases; junction bases not matched to a gene: 6. This CDR3 is 15 amino acids long. In germline, CDR1 is SEHNR, CDR2 FQNEAQ (reference sequence).

The rearrangement links TRBV28 to TRBJ1-6; D possibly corresponds to TRBD1 (5 bases). The CDR3 consists of 16 residues. Trimming shortened V by 2 bases and J by 0 bases, and 8 bases separated the two germline ends. Germline V gene sequence: CDR1 MDHEN, CDR2 SYDVKM. The chain's CDR3 is CASSLERGSYNSPLHF. Written as DNA, the CDR3 is TGTGCCAGCAGTTTAGAGAGGGGCTCCTATAATTCACCCCTCCACTTT.

This chain links TRBV7-8 with TRBJ2-7; 9 nucleotides match TRBD2. The V segment lost 2 bases and the J segment 6 bases; nucleotides outside the gene matches: 8. Germline V gives CDR1 SGHVS, CDR2 FQNEAQ. This CDR3 has 15 residues. The CDR3 nucleotides read TGTGCCAGCAGCTTATTGGGGCGGGAGGGTTTCGAGCAGTACTTC. Translated, it gives CASSLLGREGFEQYF. The full variable domain, rest sourced from reference TRBV7-8 and TRBJ2-7, is GAGVSQSPRYKVAKRGQDVALRCDPISGHVSLFWYQQALGQGPEFLTYFQNEAQLDKSGLPSDRFFAERPEGSVSTLKIQRTQQEDSAVYLCASSLLGREGFEQYFGPGTRLTVT.

In its sample, this clone was seen a few times. This sequence joins TRBV2 and TRBJ2-3; 8 positions match TRBD2. V lost 10 bases to trimming and J lost 3 bases; unmatched junction nucleotides: 9. This CDR3 is 14 amino acids long. The germline gives CDR1 SNHLY, CDR2 FYNNEI. This chain's CDR3 is CATLGTSSTDTQYF. The CDR3 DNA follows: TGTGCCACCCTTGGGACTAGTAGTACAGATACGCAGTATTTT.

The chain joins TRBV27 to TRBJ2-1; 13 bases align to TRBD2. The CDR3 is 14 residues long. Germline assignment: CDR1 MNHEY and CDR2 SMNVEV (reference sequence). The junction had 1 base not matched to a gene; V was cut back by 4 bases and J by 7 bases. CDR3 DNA: TGTGCCAGCAGTTGGACTAGCGGGAGAAATGAGCAGTTCTTC. This codes for CASSWTSGRNEQFF.

V is TRBV28 and J is TRBJ1-1; 9 positions match TRBD1. The V gene end was trimmed by 0 bases and the J gene end by 5 bases; junction bases not matched to a gene: 4. The germline CDR1 and CDR2 sequences are MDHEN and SYDVKM. This CDR3 has 15 amino acids. The CDR3 region has the DNA TGTGCCAGCAGTTTATGGGGACAGGGTGTAACTGAAGCTTTCTTT. It is translated as CASSLWGQGVTEAFF.